This T cell receptor (beta chain) comes out of a study of blood T cell repertoires in COVID-19. V lost 4 bases, J lost 7 bases, and 16 bases stayed unmatched. The CDR3 totals 17 residues. Germline values: CDR1 MGHRA, CDR2 YSYEKL. Produced via immunoSEQ multiplex PCR; TCRdb's table is partial and in-frame only. The repertoire holds roughly 13,000 clones, with over 65% as singletons. The V call is TRBV4-1, the J call TRBJ1-1; 9 bases line up with TRBD1. This clonotype was obtained from a boy aged 2 to 10 with active or convalescent COVID-19. Sequencing was performed on peripheral blood. The CDR3 sequence is CASSRKLTWTGEDEAFF. The CDR3 DNA sequence: TGCGCCAGCAGCCGGAAACTCACCTGGACAGGGGAAGATGAAGCTTTCTTT.